Sequencing of this T cell receptor beta chain was carried out in a study of blood T cell repertoires in COVID-19. Generated by immunoSEQ multiplex PCR, the TCRdb table keeps only in-frame clones and is missing some. The repertoire holds fewer than 55,000 clones, with roughly 70% as singletons. This CDR3 is 15 amino acids long. The trim removed 5 bases at V and 2 bases at J, leaving 7 bases unmatched. Germline V gene lookup returns CDR1 SEHNR and CDR2 FQNEAQ (reference sequence). The sequenced sample was peripheral blood. J is TRBJ2-7 and V is TRBV7-9; 9 bases align to TRBD1. This receptor was obtained from a woman between 70 and 85 years old with acute or convalescent COVID-19. The CDR3 here is CASSHEGQGTYEQYF. CDR3 nucleotide sequence: TGTGCCAGCAGCCACGAGGGACAGGGAACCTACGAGCAGTACTTC.